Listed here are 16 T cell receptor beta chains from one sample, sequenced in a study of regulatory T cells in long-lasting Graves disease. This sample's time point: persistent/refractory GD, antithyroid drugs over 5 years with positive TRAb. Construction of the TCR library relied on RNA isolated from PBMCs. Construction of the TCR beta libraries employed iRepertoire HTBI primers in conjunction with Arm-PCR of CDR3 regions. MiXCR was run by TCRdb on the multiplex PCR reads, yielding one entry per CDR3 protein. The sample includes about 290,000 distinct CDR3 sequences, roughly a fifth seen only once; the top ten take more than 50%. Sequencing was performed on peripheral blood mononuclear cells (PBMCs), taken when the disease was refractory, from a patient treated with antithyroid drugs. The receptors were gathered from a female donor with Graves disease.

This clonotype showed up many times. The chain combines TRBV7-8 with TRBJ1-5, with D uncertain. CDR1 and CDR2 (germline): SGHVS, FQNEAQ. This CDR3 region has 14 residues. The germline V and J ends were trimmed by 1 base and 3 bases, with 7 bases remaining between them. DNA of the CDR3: TGTGCCAGCAGCTTAGGACGGACCAATCAGCCCCAGCATTTT. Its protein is CASSLGRTNQPQHF.

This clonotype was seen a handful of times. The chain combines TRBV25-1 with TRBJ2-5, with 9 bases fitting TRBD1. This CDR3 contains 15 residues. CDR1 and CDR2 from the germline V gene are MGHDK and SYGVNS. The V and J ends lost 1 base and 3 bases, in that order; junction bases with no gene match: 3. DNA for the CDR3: TGTGCCAGCAGTGAATCCCGGACAGGGGAAGAGACCCAGTACTTC. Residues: CASSESRTGEETQYF.

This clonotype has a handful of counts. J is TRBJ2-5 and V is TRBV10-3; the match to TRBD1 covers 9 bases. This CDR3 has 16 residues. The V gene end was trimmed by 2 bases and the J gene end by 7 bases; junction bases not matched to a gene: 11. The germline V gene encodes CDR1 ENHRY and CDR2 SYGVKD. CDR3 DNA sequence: TGTGCCATCAGTGAGCCGGGACAGGGAAAAGGGGTGACCCAGTACTTC. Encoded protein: CAISEPGQGKGVTQYF.

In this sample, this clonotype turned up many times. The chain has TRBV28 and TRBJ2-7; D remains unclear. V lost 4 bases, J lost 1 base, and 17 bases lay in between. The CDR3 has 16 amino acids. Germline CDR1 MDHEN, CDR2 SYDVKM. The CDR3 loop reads CASSYTGGGLSYEQYF. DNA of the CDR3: TGTGCCAGCAGTTATACTGGTGGCGGTCTATCCTACGAGCAGTACTTC.

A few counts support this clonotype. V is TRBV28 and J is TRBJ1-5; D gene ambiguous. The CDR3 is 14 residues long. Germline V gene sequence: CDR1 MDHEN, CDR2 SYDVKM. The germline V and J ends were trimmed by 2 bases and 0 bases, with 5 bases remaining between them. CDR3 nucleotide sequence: TGTGCCAGCAGTTTACACTTTAGCAATCAGCCCCAGCATTTT. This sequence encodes CASSLHFSNQPQHF.

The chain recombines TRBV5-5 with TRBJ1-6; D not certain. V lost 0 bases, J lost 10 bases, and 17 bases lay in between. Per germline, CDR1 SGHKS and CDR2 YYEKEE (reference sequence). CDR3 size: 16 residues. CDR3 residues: CASSLGVGAEASPLHF. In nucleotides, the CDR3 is TGTGCCAGCAGCTTGGGGGTAGGCGCGGAGGCGTCACCCCTCCACTTT.

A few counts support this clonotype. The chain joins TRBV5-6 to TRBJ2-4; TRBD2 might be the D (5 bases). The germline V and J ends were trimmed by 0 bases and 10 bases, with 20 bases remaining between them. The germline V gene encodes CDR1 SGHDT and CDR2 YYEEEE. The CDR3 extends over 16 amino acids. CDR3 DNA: TGTGCCAGCAGCTTGGGAGTCGGGGAAATCGACTCAATTCAGTACTTC. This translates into CASSLGVGEIDSIQYF.

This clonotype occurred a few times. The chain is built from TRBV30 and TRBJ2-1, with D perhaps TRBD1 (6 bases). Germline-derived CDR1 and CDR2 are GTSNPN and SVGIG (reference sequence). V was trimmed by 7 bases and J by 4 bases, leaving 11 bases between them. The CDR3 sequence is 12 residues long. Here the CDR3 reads CASAGTYNEQFF. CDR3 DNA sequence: TGTGCCTCCGCCGGGACATACAATGAGCAGTTCTTC.

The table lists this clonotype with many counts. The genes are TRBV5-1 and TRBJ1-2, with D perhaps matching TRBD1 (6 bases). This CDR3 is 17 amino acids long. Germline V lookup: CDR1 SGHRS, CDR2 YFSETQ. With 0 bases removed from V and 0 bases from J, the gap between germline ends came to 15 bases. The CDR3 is CASSLEATGTTNYGYTF. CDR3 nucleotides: TGCGCCAGCAGCTTGGAGGCAACAGGGACTACTAACTATGGCTACACCTTC.

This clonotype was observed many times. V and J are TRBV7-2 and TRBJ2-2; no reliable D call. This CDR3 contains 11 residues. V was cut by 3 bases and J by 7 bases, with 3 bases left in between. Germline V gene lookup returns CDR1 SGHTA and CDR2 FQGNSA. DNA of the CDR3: TGTGCCAGCAGCTTTGGCGGGGAGCTGTTTTTT. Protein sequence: CASSFGGELFF.

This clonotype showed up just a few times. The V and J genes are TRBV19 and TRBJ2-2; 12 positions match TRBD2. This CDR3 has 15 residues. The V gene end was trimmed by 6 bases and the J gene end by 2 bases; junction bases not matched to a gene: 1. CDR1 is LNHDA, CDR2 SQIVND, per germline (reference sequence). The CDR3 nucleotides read TGTGCCAGTAGACTAGCGGGAGGCAACACCGGGGAGCTGTTTTTT. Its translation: CASRLAGGNTGELFF.

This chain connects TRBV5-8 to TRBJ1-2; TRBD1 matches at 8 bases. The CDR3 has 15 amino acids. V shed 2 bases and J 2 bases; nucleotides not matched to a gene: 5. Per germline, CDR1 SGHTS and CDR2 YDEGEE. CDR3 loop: CASSFRDRLNYGYTF. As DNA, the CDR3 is TGTGCCAGCAGCTTCCGGGACAGGTTGAACTATGGCTACACCTTC. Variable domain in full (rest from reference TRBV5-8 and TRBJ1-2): EAGVTQSPTHLIKTRGQQATLRCSPISGHTSVYWYQQALGLGLQFLLWYDEGEERNRGNFPPRFSGRQFPNYSSELNVNALELEDSALYLCASSFRDRLNYGYTFGSGTRLTVV.

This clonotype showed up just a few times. CDR3 protein: CASSLRTDTGELFF. CDR3 DNA: TGTGCCAGCAGTCTCCGCACCGACACCGGGGAGCTGTTTTTT. The rearrangement uses TRBV2 and TRBJ2-2, with unresolved D. Trimming took off 5 bases at V and 3 bases at J, with 10 bases between the two ends. The CDR3 has 14 amino acids. Per the germline V gene, CDR1 is SNHLY and CDR2 is FYNNEI.

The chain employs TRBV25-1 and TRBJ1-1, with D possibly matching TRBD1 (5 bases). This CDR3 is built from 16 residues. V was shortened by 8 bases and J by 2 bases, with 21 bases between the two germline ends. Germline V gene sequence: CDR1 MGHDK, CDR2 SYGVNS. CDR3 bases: TGTGCCAGCGGTGGGTCGCCAGGGAGGACCAACACTGAAGCTTTCTTT. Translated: CASGGSPGRTNTEAFF.

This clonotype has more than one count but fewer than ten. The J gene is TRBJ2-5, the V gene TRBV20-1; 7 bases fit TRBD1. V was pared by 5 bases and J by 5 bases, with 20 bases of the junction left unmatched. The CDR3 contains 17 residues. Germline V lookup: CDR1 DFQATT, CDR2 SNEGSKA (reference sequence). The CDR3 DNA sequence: TGCAGTGCTCACCTAATATTAAGGGGGCTAGGGTGGGAGACCCAGTACTTC. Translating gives CSAHLILRGLGWETQYF.

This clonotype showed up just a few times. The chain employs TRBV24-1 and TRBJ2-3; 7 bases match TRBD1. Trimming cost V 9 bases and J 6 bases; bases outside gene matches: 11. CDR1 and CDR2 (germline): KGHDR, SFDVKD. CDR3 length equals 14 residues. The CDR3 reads CATGETGVADTQYF. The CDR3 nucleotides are TGTGCCACCGGGGAAACAGGGGTGGCGGATACGCAGTATTTT.